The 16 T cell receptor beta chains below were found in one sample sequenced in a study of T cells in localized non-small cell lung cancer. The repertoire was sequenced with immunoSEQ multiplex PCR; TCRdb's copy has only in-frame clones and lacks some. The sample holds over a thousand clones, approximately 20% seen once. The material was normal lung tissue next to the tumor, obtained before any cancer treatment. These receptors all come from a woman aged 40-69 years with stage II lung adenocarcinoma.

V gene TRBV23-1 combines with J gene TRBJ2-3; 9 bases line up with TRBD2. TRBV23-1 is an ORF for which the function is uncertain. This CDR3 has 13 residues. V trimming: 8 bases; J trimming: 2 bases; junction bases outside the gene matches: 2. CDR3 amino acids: CASAGGPTDTQYF. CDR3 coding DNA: TGCGCCAGCGCGGGGGGGCCCACAGATACGCAGTATTTT.

The DNA of the CDR3 is TGCAGCGCCGGAGGACAGGGTGCCCCAGCGACCCAGTACTTC. Protein sequence: CSAGGQGAPATQYF. This chain connects TRBV29-1 to TRBJ2-5; 8 bases align to TRBD1. Trimming removed 7 bases from V and 7 bases from J; junction bases left unmatched: 14. The length of the CDR3 is 14 residues. Germline loops: CDR1 SQVTM, CDR2 ANQGSEA.

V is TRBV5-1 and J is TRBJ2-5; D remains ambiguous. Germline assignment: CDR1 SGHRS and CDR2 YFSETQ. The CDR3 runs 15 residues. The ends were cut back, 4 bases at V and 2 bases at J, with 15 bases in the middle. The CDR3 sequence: CASSKLEVVQETQYF. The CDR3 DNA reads TGCGCCAGCAGCAAGCTCGAAGTTGTACAAGAGACCCAGTACTTC.

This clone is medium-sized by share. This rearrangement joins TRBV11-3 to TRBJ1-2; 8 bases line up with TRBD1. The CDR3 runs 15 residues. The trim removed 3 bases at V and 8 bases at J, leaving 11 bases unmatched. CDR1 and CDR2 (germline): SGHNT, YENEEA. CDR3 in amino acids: CASSFTQGAGGGYTF. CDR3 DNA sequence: TGTGCCAGCAGCTTCACCCAGGGGGCCGGAGGAGGCTACACCTTC.

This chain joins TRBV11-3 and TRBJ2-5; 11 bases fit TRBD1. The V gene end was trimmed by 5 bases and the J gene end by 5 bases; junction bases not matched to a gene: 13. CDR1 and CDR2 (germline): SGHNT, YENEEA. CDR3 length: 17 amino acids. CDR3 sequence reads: CASSLRTGGYQMETQYF. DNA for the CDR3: TGTGCCAGCAGCCTTCGGACAGGGGGCTACCAAATGGAGACCCAGTACTTC.

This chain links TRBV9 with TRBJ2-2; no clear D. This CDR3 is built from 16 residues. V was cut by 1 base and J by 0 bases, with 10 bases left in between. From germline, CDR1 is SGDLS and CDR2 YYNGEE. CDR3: CASSVKASPNTGELFF. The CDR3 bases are TGTGCCAGCAGCGTAAAAGCTTCTCCGAACACCGGGGAGCTGTTTTTT.

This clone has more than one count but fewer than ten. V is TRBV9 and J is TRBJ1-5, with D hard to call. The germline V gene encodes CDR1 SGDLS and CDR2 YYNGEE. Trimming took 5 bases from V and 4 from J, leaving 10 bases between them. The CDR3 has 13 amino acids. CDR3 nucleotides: TGTGCCAGCAGTTTTAGGCAGAATCAGCCCCAGCATTTT. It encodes CASSFRQNQPQHF.

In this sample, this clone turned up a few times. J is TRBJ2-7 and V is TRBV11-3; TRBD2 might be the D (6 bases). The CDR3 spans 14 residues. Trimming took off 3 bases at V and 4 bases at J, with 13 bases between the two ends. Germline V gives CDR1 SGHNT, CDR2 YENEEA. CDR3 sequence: CASSLAGPVYEQYF. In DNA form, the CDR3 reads TGTGCCAGCAGCTTGGCGGGGCCGGTATACGAGCAGTACTTC.

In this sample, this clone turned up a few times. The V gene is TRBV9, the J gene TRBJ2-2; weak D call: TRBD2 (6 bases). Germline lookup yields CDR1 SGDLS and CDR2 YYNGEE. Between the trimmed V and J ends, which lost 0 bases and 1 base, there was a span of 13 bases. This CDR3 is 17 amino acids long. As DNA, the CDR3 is TGTGCCAGCAGCGTAGGGGTGGGGGACTGGAACACCGGGGAGCTGTTTTTT. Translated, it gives CASSVGVGDWNTGELFF.

This CDR3 is CASSLSIPSSYNEQFF. The CDR3 bases are TGTGCCAGCAGTCTCAGTATCCCGAGCTCCTACAATGAGCAGTTCTTC. The chain carries TRBV28 and TRBJ2-1, with unresolved D. V lost 5 bases, J lost 0 bases, and 14 bases lay in between. CDR3 length equals 16 residues. Looked up from germline, CDR1 is MDHEN and CDR2 is SYDVKM.

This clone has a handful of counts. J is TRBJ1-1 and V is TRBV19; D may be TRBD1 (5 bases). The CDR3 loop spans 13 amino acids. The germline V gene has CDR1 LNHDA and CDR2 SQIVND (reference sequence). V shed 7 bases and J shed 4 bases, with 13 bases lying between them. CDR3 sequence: CASIGKGSTEAFF. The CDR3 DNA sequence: TGTGCCAGTATTGGTAAGGGGAGCACTGAAGCTTTCTTT.

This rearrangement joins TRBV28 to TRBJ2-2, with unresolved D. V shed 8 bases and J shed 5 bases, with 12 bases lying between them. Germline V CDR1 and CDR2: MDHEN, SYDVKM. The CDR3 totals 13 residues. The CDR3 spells CASSPVGTGELFF. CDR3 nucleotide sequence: TGTGCCAGCTCACCGGTCGGAACCGGGGAGCTGTTTTTT.

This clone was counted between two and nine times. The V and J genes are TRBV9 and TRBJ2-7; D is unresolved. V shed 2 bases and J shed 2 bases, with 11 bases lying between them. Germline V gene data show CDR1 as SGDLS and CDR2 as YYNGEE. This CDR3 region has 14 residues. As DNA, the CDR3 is TGTGCCAGCAGCGTTGGAGATGGGACCTACGAGCAGTACTTC. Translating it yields CASSVGDGTYEQYF.

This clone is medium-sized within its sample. CDR3: CASSGGAGNQPQHF. The CDR3 nucleotides are TGTGCCAGCAGCGGAGGGGCGGGCAATCAGCCCCAGCATTTT. V usage is TRBV9 and J usage is TRBJ1-5, with a tentative D call TRBD1 (5 bases). The CDR3 is 14 residues long. Germline-derived CDR1 and CDR2 are SGDLS and YYNGEE. Trimming took 3 bases from V and 2 from J, leaving 9 bases between them.

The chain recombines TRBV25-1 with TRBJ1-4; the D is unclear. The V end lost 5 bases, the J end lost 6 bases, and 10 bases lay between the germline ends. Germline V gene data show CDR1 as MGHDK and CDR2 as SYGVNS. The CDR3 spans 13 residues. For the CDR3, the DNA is TGTGCCAGCAGTAGAAATGGTGATGAAAAACTGTTTTTT. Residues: CASSRNGDEKLFF. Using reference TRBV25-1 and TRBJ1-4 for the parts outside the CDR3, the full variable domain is EADIYQTPRYLVIGTGKKITLECSQTMGHDKMYWYQQDPGMELHLIHYSYGVNSTEKGDLSSESTVSRIRTEHFPLTLESARPSHTSQYLCASSRNGDEKLFFGSGTQLSVL.

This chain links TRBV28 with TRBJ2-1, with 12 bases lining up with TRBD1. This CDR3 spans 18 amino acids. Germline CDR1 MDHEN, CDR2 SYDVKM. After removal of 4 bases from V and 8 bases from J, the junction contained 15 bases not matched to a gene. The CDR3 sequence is CASSSFILRGTGGDEQFF. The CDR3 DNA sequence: TGTGCCAGCAGTTCCTTTATTCTCCGGGGGACAGGGGGCGATGAGCAGTTCTTC. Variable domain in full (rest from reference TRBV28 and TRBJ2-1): DVKVTQSSRYLVKRTGEKVFLECVQDMDHENMFWYRQDPGLGLRLIYFSYDVKMKEKGDIPEGYSVSREKKERFSLILESASTNQTSMYLCASSSFILRGTGGDEQFFGPGTRLTVL.